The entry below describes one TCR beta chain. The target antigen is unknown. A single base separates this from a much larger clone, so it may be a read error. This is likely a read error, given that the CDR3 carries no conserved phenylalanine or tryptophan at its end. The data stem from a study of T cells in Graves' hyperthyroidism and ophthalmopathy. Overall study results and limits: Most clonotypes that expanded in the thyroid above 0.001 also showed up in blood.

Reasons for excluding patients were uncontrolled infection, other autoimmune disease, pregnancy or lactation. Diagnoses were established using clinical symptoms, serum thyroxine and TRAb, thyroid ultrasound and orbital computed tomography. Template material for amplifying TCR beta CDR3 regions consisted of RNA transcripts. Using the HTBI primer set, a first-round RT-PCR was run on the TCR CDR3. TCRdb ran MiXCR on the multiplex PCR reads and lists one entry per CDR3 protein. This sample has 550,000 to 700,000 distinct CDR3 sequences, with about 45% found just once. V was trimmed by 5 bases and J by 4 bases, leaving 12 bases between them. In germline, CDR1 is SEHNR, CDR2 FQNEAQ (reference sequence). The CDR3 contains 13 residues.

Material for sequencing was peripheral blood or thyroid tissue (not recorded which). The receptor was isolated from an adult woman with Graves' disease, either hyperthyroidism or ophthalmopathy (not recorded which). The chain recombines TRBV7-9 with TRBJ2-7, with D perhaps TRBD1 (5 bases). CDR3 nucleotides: TGTGCCAGCAGCCAAGATGGGGCATACGAGCAGTACATC. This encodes CASSQDGAYEQYI.